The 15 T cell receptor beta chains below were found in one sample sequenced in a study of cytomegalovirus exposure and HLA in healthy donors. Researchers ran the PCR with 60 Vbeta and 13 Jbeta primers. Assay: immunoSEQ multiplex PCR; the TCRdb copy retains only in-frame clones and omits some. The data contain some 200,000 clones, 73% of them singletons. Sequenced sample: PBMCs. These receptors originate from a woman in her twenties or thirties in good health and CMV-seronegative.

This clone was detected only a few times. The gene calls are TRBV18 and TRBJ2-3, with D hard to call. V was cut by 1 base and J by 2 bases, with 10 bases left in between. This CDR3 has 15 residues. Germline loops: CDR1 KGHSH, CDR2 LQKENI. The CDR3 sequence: CASSPRITATDTQYF. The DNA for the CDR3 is TGTGCCAGCTCACCACGGATTACAGCCACAGATACGCAGTATTTT.

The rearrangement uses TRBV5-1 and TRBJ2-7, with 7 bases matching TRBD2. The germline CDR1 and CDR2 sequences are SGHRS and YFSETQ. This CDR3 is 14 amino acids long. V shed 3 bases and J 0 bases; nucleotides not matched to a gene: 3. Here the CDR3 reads CASSSGGNSYEQYF. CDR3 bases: TGCGCCAGCAGCTCCGGGGGGAACTCCTACGAGCAGTACTTC.

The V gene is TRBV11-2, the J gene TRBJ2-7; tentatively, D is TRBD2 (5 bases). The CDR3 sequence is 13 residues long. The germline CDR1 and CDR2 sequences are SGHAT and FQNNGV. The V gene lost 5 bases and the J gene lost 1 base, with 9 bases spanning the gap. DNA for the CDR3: TGTGCCAGCAGCCCCGGGATTTCCTACGAGCAGTACTTC. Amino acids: CASSPGISYEQYF.

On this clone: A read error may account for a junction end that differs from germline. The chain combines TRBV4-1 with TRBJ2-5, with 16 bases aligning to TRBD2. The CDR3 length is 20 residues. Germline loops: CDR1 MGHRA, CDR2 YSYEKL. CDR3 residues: CASSQGGWGTSGGEVETQYF. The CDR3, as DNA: TGCGCCAGCAGTCAAGGGGGCTGGGGGACTAGCGGGGGGGAGGTCGAGACCCAGTACTTC.

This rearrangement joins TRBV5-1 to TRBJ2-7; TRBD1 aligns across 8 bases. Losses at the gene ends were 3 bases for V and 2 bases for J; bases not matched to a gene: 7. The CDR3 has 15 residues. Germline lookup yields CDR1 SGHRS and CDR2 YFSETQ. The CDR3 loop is CASSYAGGTAYEQYF. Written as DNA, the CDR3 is TGCGCCAGCAGCTACGCAGGGGGCACTGCCTACGAGCAGTACTTC.

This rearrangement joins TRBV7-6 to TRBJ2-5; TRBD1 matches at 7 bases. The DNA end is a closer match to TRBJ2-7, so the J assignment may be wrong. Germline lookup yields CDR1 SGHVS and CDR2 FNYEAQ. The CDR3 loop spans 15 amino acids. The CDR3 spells CASSPTPGQLYEQYF. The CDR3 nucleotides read TGTGCCAGCAGCCCGACGCCGGGACAGTTATACGAGCAGTACTTC.

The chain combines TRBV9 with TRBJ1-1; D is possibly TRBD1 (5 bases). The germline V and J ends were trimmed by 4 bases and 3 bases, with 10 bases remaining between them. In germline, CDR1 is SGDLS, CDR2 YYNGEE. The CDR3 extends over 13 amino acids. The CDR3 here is CASSPGIYTEAFF. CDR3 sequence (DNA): TGTGCCAGCAGCCCAGGGATTTACACTGAAGCTTTCTTT.

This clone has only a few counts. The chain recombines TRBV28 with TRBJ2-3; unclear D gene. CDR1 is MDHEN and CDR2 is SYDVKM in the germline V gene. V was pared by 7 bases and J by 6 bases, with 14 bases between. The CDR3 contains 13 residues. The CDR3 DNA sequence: TGTGCCAGCACCACCCCGGGTAGGGATACGCAGTATTTT. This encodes CASTTPGRDTQYF.

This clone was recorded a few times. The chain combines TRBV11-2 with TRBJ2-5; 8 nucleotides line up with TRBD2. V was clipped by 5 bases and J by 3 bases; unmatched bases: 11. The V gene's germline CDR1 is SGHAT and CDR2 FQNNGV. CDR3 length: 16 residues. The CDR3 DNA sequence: TGTGCCAGCAGCCCGGGAGGGATGCGGGTCAAAGAGACCCAGTACTTC. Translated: CASSPGGMRVKETQYF.

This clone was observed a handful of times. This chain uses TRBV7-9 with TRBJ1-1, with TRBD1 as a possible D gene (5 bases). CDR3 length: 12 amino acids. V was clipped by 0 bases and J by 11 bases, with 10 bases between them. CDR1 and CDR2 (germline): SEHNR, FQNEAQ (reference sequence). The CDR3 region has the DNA TGTGCCAGCAGCTTAGCCGGGGGGAACGCTTTCTTT. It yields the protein CASSLAGGNAFF.

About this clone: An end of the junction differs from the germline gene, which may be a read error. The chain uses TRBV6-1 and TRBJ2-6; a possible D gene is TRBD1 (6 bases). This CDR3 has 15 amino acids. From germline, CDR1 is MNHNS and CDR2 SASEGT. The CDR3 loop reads CAGRGTTSGANVLTF. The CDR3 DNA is TGTGCCGGCAGGGGCACGACCTCTGGGGCCAACGTCCTGACTTTC.

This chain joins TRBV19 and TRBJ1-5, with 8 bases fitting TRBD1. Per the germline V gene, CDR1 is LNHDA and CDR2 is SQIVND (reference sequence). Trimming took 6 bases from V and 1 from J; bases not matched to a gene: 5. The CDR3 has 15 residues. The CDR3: CASRPQGASNQPQHF. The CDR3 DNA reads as TGTGCCAGTAGGCCCCAGGGGGCGAGCAATCAGCCCCAGCATTTT.

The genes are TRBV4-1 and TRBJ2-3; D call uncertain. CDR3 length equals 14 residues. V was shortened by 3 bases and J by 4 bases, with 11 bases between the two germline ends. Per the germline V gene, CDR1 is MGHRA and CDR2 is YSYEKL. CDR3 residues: CASSQAPVADTQYF. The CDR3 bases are TGCGCCAGCAGCCAGGCCCCCGTCGCAGATACGCAGTATTTT.

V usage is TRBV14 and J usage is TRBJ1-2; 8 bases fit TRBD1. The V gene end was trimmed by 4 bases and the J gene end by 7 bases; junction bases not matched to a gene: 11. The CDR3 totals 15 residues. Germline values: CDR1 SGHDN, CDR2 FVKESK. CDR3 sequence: CASSRILGQVGGYTF. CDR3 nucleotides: TGTGCCAGCAGCCGAATTTTGGGACAGGTCGGTGGCTACACCTTC.

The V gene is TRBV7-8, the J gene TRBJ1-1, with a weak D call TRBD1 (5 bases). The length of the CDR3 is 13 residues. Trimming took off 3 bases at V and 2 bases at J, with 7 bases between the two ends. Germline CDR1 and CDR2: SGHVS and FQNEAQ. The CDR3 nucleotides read TGTGCCAGCAGCTTGACAGAAAACACTGAAGCTTTCTTT. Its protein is CASSLTENTEAFF.